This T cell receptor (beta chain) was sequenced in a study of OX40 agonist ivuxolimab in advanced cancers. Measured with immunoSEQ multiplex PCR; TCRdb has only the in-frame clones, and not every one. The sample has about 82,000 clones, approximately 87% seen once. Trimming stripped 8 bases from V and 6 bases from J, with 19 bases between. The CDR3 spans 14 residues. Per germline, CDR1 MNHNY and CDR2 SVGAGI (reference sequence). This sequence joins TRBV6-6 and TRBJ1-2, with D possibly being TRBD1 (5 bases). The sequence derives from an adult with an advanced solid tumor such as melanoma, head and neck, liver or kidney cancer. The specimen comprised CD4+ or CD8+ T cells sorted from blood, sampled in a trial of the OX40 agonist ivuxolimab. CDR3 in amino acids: CASGTLREENGYTF. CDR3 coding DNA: TGTGCCAGCGGTACCCTCAGGGAAGAAAATGGCTACACCTTC.